This passage covers 30 T cell receptor beta chains from one sample sequenced in a study of shared clonotypes between healthy human individuals. Terminally differentiated effector memory CD45RA+ cells were excluded from the naive CD8 cells, which were CD45RO-negative and positively selected for CCR7. Assay used: immunoSEQ multiplex PCR; TCRdb lists only in-frame clones, some missing. The table records around 1.9 million clones, 90% to 95% of them present only once. The sample consisted of naive CD8+ T cells from PBMCs. The receptors were gathered from a man between 18 and 29 years old in good health. Some clones in this sample may be carry-over from other donors' samples.

The rearrangement joins TRBV6-5 to TRBJ2-7; the D gene is possibly TRBD1 (5 bases). Between the trimmed V and J ends, which lost 6 bases and 4 bases, there was a span of 13 bases. The CDR3 covers 13 residues. Germline assignment: CDR1 MNHEY and CDR2 SVGAGI. As DNA, the CDR3 is TGTGCCAGCAGGAAGGGGTACAGTTACGAGCAGTACTTC. Translated, it gives CASRKGYSYEQYF.

For the CDR3, the DNA is TGTGCCAGCAGCTCCCCTCCCGGGGACAGGATGGGACTAGCGGACTACGAGCAGTACTTC. It encodes CASSSPPGDRMGLADYEQYF. This chain links TRBV5-8 with TRBJ2-7; 11 bases map to TRBD2. V trimming: 3 bases; J trimming: 3 bases; junction bases outside the gene matches: 20. The CDR3 is 20 amino acids. Germline CDR1 is SGHTS and CDR2 is YDEGEE.

J is TRBJ2-7 and V is TRBV5-1; D is ambiguous. V shed 0 bases and J shed 3 bases, with 13 bases lying between them. CDR3 length: 15 amino acids. Per germline, CDR1 SGHRS and CDR2 YFSETQ. This chain's CDR3 is CASSLAEQPLYEQYF. In DNA form, the CDR3 reads TGCGCCAGCAGCTTGGCCGAGCAGCCCCTCTACGAGCAGTACTTC.

In its sample, this clone was seen once. The chain is built from TRBV13 and TRBJ2-1, with 12 positions matching TRBD2. This CDR3 spans 14 amino acids. With 6 bases clipped from V and 8 bases from J, the junction kept 5 bases outside the gene matches. Germline V lookup: CDR1 PRHDT, CDR2 FYEKMQ (reference sequence). The CDR3 bases are TGTGCCAGCAGACTAGCGGGAGGCGAGTATGAGCAGTTCTTC. The encoded protein is CASRLAGGEYEQFF.

The chain combines TRBV29-1 with TRBJ1-3; possible D gene TRBD1, 6 bases. The CDR3 runs to 14 residues. CDR1 and CDR2 from the germline V gene are SQVTM and ANQGSEA. Trimming cost V 6 bases and J 4 bases, with 16 bases left between them. The CDR3 loop reads CSVTGGARGNTIYF. In nucleotides, the CDR3 is TGCAGCGTCACGGGGGGGGCTCGAGGAAACACCATATATTTT.

This chain connects TRBV29-1 to TRBJ2-7, with D tentatively TRBD1 (6 bases). With 0 bases removed from V and 1 base from J, the gap between germline ends came to 13 bases. The CDR3 is 15 amino acids. The germline CDR1 and CDR2 sequences are SQVTM and ANQGSEA. The CDR3 is CSVEDPGQRSYEQYF. DNA for the CDR3: TGCAGCGTTGAAGATCCCGGACAGCGATCCTACGAGCAGTACTTC.

This chain uses TRBV4-1 with TRBJ2-7; 9 nucleotides line up with TRBD1. V gave up 1 base and J gave up 5 bases; unmatched junction bases: 9. This CDR3 is built from 16 residues. Germline values: CDR1 MGHRA, CDR2 YSYEKL. In nucleotides, the CDR3 is TGCGCCAGCAGCCAAGGCTCAGGGACAGGGCTTGACGAGCAGTACTTC. It codes for CASSQGSGTGLDEQYF.

The rearrangement uses TRBV5-6 and TRBJ2-7; TRBD2 is a possible D gene (5 bases). The CDR3 covers 12 residues. V lost 1 base and J lost 6, with 8 bases in between. Germline lookup yields CDR1 SGHDT and CDR2 YYEEEE. The CDR3 DNA sequence: TGTGCCAGCAGCTTGATTAGCGTCGAGCAGTACTTC. It encodes CASSLISVEQYF. Full variable domain (missing parts from reference TRBV5-6 and TRBJ2-7): DAGVTQSPTHLIKTRGQQVTLRCSPKSGHDTVSWYQQALGQGPQFIFQYYEEEERQRGNFPDRFSGHQFPNYSSELNVNALLLGDSALYLCASSLISVEQYFGPGTRLTVT.

The CDR3 DNA sequence: TGCAGCGTTGCAGGGGATAATAGGTACAATGAGCAGTTCTTC. Protein sequence: CSVAGDNRYNEQFF. The V and J genes are TRBV29-1 and TRBJ2-1, with D possibly matching TRBD1 (6 bases). The CDR3 consists of 14 residues. CDR1 is SQVTM and CDR2 is ANQGSEA in the germline V gene. V lost 4 bases, J lost 4 bases, and 14 bases lay in between.

V and J are TRBV27 and TRBJ1-5; D is unresolved. Trimming removed 6 bases at V and 6 bases at J, with 12 bases between. This CDR3 is 13 amino acids long. Germline V gene lookup returns CDR1 MNHEY and CDR2 SMNVEV (reference sequence). The CDR3 is CASSLLTGQPQHF. CDR3 DNA sequence: TGTGCCAGCAGCCTCCTGACGGGTCAGCCCCAGCATTTT.

This clone has a handful of counts. This rearrangement joins TRBV6-5 to TRBJ1-5; no clear D gene. The germline CDR1 and CDR2 sequences are MNHEY and SVGAGI. V was pared by 6 bases and J by 0 bases, with 6 bases between. This CDR3 has 13 amino acids. The CDR3 protein is CASSDLSNQPQHF. The CDR3 bases are TGTGCCAGCAGCGATCTTAGCAATCAGCCCCAGCATTTT.

The chain combines TRBV27 with TRBJ1-2; 7 nucleotides agree with TRBD1. The CDR3 length is 15 residues. Trimming at V came to 3 bases and at J to 5 bases, leaving 9 bases not matched to a gene. Per germline, CDR1 MNHEY and CDR2 SMNVEV (reference sequence). CDR3 residues: CASSFAGGRGYGYTF. The CDR3 nucleotides are TGTGCCAGCAGTTTTGCAGGGGGAAGAGGATATGGCTACACCTTC.

This chain uses TRBV19 with TRBJ2-7; maybe TRBD1 (5 bases). Trimming cost V 1 base and J 3 bases, with 13 bases left between them. From germline, CDR1 is LNHDA and CDR2 SQIVND (reference sequence). This CDR3 has 15 amino acids. The CDR3 region is CASSIGVDSNYEQYF. The CDR3 DNA reads TGTGCCAGTAGTATAGGCGTCGACAGCAACTACGAGCAGTACTTC.

The chain has TRBV15 and TRBJ2-1, with D possibly being TRBD1 or TRBD2 (6 bases each). Germline V gene lookup returns CDR1 LNHNV and CDR2 YYDKDF (reference sequence). V lost 3 bases, J lost 5 bases, and 14 bases lay in between. The CDR3 extends over 15 amino acids. The CDR3 DNA reads as TGTGCCACCAGCAGCGGGGGCGGGTCCCACAATGAGCAGTTCTTC. Translating gives CATSSGGGSHNEQFF.

This clone was picked up a small number of times. The J gene is TRBJ2-4, the V gene TRBV7-9; a possible D gene is TRBD1 (6 bases). Germline CDR1 and CDR2: SEHNR and FQNEAQ (reference sequence). CDR3 length: 12 residues. The V end lost 5 bases, the J end lost 5 bases, and 7 bases lay between the germline ends. DNA for the CDR3: TGTGCCAGCAGCGGGGGCGAAAACATTCAGTACTTC. Translating it yields CASSGGENIQYF.

V gene TRBV5-4 combines with J gene TRBJ2-1; D is perhaps TRBD1 or TRBD2 (5 bases each). The CDR3 sequence is 12 residues long. V gave up 3 bases and J gave up 12 bases, with 13 bases separating them. Germline V gene data show CDR1 as SGHNT and CDR2 as YYREEE (reference sequence). The CDR3 region is CASSSSRDRQFF. The DNA of the CDR3 is TGTGCCAGCAGCTCGAGCCGGGACCGGCAGTTCTTC.

The chain employs TRBV27 and TRBJ2-1; TRBD1 aligns across 11 bases. Looked up from germline, CDR1 is MNHEY and CDR2 is SMNVEV (reference sequence). V was pared by 5 bases and J by 7 bases, with 10 bases of the junction left unmatched. This CDR3 contains 16 residues. The CDR3 protein is CASSPGQGAWKNEQFF. The CDR3, as DNA: TGTGCCAGCAGTCCCGGACAGGGGGCTTGGAAAAATGAGCAGTTCTTC.

The CDR3, as DNA: TGTGCCAGCAGGTATAAGACAGGGACGCATTTAGATGGCTACACCTTC. Translation: CASRYKTGTHLDGYTF. The V and J genes are TRBV28 and TRBJ1-2, with 7 positions matching TRBD1. V shed 6 bases and J 6 bases; nucleotides not matched to a gene: 16. Germline V gene data show CDR1 as MDHEN and CDR2 as SYDVKM. The CDR3 covers 16 residues.

A note on this clone: Other DNA sequences in the sample encode the same CDR3. The chain is built from TRBV9 and TRBJ2-2; D gene ambiguous. From germline, CDR1 is SGDLS and CDR2 YYNGEE. The CDR3 is made up of 11 amino acids. The ends were cut back, 4 bases at V and 6 bases at J, with 4 bases in the middle. The CDR3 loop is CASSSPGELFF. In nucleotides, the CDR3 is TGTGCCAGCAGCAGTCCCGGGGAGCTGTTTTTT.

This rearrangement joins TRBV7-9 to TRBJ2-7; D is ambiguous. The germline gives CDR1 SEHNR, CDR2 FQNEAQ (reference sequence). CDR3 length: 16 amino acids. V was clipped by 1 base and J by 3 bases, with 16 bases between them. The CDR3, as DNA: TGTGCCAGCAGCTTAGTCATGACGGACCTCAACTACGAGCAGTACTTC. Its translation: CASSLVMTDLNYEQYF.

V usage is TRBV6-4 and J usage is TRBJ2-3; 8 nucleotides agree with TRBD1. There are 14 residues in the CDR3. Germline lookup yields CDR1 MRHNA and CDR2 SNTAGT. The V segment lost 6 bases and the J segment 6 bases; nucleotides outside the gene matches: 8. The CDR3 region has the DNA TGTGCCAGCAGCCACCTAGGGGACAGGGATACGCAGTATTTT. This translates into CASSHLGDRDTQYF.

This clone appeared a few times. The chain couples TRBV4-1 to TRBJ2-1; the D is unclear. The V and J ends lost 1 base and 5 bases respectively, with 3 bases between them. The CDR3 is 12 residues long. CDR1 and CDR2 from the germline V gene are MGHRA and YSYEKL. The CDR3 spells CASSQVNNEQFF. DNA of the CDR3: TGCGCCAGCAGCCAAGTAAACAATGAGCAGTTCTTC.

The chain recombines TRBV7-7 with TRBJ2-2; 10 positions agree with TRBD1. Losses at the gene ends were 5 bases for V and 7 bases for J; bases not matched to a gene: 7. The CDR3 is made up of 15 amino acids. Germline V CDR1 and CDR2: SSHAT, FNYEAQ (reference sequence). CDR3 sequence: CASSARTGGHGELFF. DNA of the CDR3: TGTGCCAGCAGCGCCCGGACAGGGGGTCACGGGGAGCTGTTTTTT.

In this sample, this clone turned up once. This chain uses TRBV2 with TRBJ1-1; tentatively, D is TRBD1 (5 bases). The CDR3 has 14 residues. Between the trimmed V and J ends, which lost 6 bases and 3 bases, there was a span of 14 bases. Germline V gene sequence: CDR1 SNHLY, CDR2 FYNNEI. For the CDR3, the DNA is TGTGCCAGCAGAGCCACGGGGGGGGACACTGAAGCTTTCTTT. This translates into CASRATGGDTEAFF.

V gene TRBV4-3 combines with J gene TRBJ1-2; no clear D gene. Germline lookup yields CDR1 LGHNA and CDR2 YSLEER. This CDR3 region has 13 residues. V shed 1 base and J shed 4 bases, with 7 bases lying between them. The CDR3: CASSQGRSYGYTF. The CDR3 bases are TGCGCCAGCAGCCAAGGACGGAGCTATGGCTACACCTTC.

The rearrangement uses TRBV27 and TRBJ2-7; a possible D gene is TRBD1 (5 bases). Germline V CDR1 and CDR2: MNHEY, SMNVEV (reference sequence). V shed 6 bases and J shed 2 bases, with 14 bases lying between them. CDR3 length: 14 amino acids. The CDR3 reads CASSWGQRAYEQYF. CDR3 DNA: TGTGCCAGCAGCTGGGGCCAGCGCGCCTACGAGCAGTACTTC.

In this sample, this clone turned up once. J is TRBJ1-1 and V is TRBV28; TRBD1 aligns across 7 bases. From germline, CDR1 is MDHEN and CDR2 SYDVKM. Germline trimming cut 6 bases from V and 2 bases from J; bases unmatched to any gene: 15. The CDR3 is 17 amino acids. CDR3: CASSLAGQVFFNTEAFF. Here the CDR3 DNA reads TGTGCCAGCAGCCTAGCCGGACAGGTTTTTTTTAACACTGAAGCTTTCTTT.

The rearrangement joins TRBV28 to TRBJ1-6, with 9 bases fitting TRBD1. CDR1 is MDHEN and CDR2 is SYDVKM in the germline V gene. V lost 5 bases and J lost 7; bases outside the gene matches: 9. The CDR3 runs 16 residues. The CDR3 DNA sequence: TGTGCCAGCAGTCTCCGGGACAGGGTGGTGAATTCACCCCTCCACTTT. Amino acid sequence: CASSLRDRVVNSPLHF.

The V call is TRBV18, the J call TRBJ2-7; D might be TRBD2 (5 bases). The CDR3 is made up of 16 amino acids. CDR1 and CDR2 (germline): KGHSH, LQKENI. Trimming took 2 bases from V and 2 from J, leaving 16 bases between them. In nucleotides, the CDR3 is TGTGCCAGCTCACCAAGCGGCGCGGACGGTACCTACGAGCAGTACTTC. Protein sequence: CASSPSGADGTYEQYF.

The rearrangement joins TRBV5-4 to TRBJ1-2, with D unresolved. V was cut by 1 base and J by 4 bases, with 8 bases left in between. CDR1 SGHNT and CDR2 YYREEE come from the germline V gene (reference sequence). The CDR3 has 13 amino acids. The CDR3: CASSLPVGYGYTF. CDR3 bases: TGTGCCAGCAGCTTGCCAGTAGGCTATGGCTACACCTTC.